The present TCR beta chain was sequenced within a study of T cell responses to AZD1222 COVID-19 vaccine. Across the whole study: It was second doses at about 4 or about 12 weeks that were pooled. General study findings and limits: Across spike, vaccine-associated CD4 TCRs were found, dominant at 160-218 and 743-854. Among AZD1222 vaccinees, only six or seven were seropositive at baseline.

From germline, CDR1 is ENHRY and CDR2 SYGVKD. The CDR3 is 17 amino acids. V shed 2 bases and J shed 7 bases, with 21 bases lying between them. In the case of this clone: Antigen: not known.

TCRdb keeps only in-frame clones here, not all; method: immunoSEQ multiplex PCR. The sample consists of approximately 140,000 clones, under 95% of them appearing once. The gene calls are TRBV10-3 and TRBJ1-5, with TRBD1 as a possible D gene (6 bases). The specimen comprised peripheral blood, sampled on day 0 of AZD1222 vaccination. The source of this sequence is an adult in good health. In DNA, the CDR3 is TGTGCCATCAGTGAGCCGGGGGCGGGGGGATCGGGCCAGCCCCAGCATTTT. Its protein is CAISEPGAGGSGQPQHF.